Listed below are T cell receptor beta chains from one sample, sequenced in a study of shared clonotypes between healthy human individuals. Only in-frame clones appear in the TCRdb table, and some are missing; sequencing was by immunoSEQ multiplex PCR. Of 700,000 or so clones in the sample, approximately 75% are singletons; the top ten hold about 2%. The specimen was memory CD4+ T cells sorted from blood. The receptors derive from a woman in her twenties or thirties in good health. CDR3s include the opening cysteine and the closing phenylalanine or tryptophan. A D gene is named only where the DNA matches it firmly. Not every row has a clone size; where given, it reads once, few, many or a size class.

d_gene: TRBD1; v_gene: TRBV11-2; abundance: NA; j_gene: TRBJ2-3; CDR3nt: TGTGCCAGCAGCTTCACAGGGGAATACGCTACGCAGTATTTT; CDR3aa: CASSFTGEYATQYF
d_gene: NA; v_gene: TRBV6-1; abundance: few; j_gene: TRBJ1-4; CDR3nt: TGTGCCAGCAGTGAACCCGGGACAAATAATGAAAAACTGTTTTTT; CDR3aa: CASSEPGTNNEKLFF
d_gene: TRBD1; v_gene: TRBV6-1; abundance: once; j_gene: TRBJ2-7; CDR3nt: TGTGCCAGCAGTGAACCAGGGACAGGGTCCTACGAGCAGTACTTC; CDR3aa: CASSEPGTGSYEQYF
d_gene: TRBD1; v_gene: TRBV5-4; abundance: NA; j_gene: TRBJ2-1; CDR3nt: TGTGCCAGCAGCTTGGGAGGGGCATACGGGACAGGGGTGGATGAGCAGTTCTTC; CDR3aa: CASSLGGAYGTGVDEQFF
d_gene: NA; v_gene: TRBV30; abundance: few; j_gene: TRBJ2-2; CDR3nt: TGTGCCTGGAGTCCGGTCTCTGCCGGGGAGCTGTTTTTT; CDR3aa: CAWSPVSAGELFF
d_gene: NA; v_gene: TRBV5-1; abundance: NA; j_gene: TRBJ2-7; CDR3nt: TGCGCCAGCAGCTTGCGAGGGAGTGAGGCTTCCCAGCAGTACTTC; CDR3aa: CASSLRGSEASQQYF
d_gene: TRBD2; v_gene: TRBV11-3; abundance: few; j_gene: TRBJ2-1; CDR3nt: TGTGCCAGCAGCCCGGGGGGGGCTAGCGGGACTAATGAGCAGTTCTTC; CDR3aa: CASSPGGASGTNEQFF
d_gene: TRBD2; v_gene: TRBV19; abundance: NA; j_gene: TRBJ2-3; CDR3nt: TGTGCCAGTGGAGCTAGCGGGAGGCCCACAGATACGCAGTATTTT; CDR3aa: CASGASGRPTDTQYF
d_gene: TRBD2; v_gene: TRBV7-8; abundance: many; j_gene: TRBJ2-1; CDR3nt: TGTGCCAGCAGCACAAGACATATTACTAGCGGGGGGCACAATGAGCAGTTCTTC; CDR3aa: CASSTRHITSGGHNEQFF
d_gene: NA; v_gene: TRBV21-1; abundance: few; j_gene: TRBJ1-1; CDR3nt: TGTGCCAGCACCGAGGGACAGGGTGGGAACACTGAAGCTTTCTTT; CDR3aa: CASTEGQGGNTEAFF
d_gene: NA; v_gene: TRBV5-4; abundance: NA; j_gene: TRBJ2-2; CDR3nt: TGTGCCAGCAGCTCGACAAGGGGGGGGAACACCGGGGAGCTGTTTTTT; CDR3aa: CASSSTRGGNTGELFF
d_gene: NA; v_gene: TRBV5-5; abundance: NA; j_gene: TRBJ1-4; CDR3nt: TGTGCCAGCAGCCCTGATATTGCTAATGAAAAACTGTTTTTT; CDR3aa: CASSPDIANEKLFF
d_gene: TRBD1; v_gene: TRBV7-2; abundance: few; j_gene: TRBJ2-7; CDR3nt: TGTGCCAGCAGCTTTTCCGGGACAGGGCAGCAGAAGCAGTACTTC; CDR3aa: CASSFSGTGQQKQYF
d_gene: NA; v_gene: TRBV9; abundance: NA; j_gene: TRBJ1-1; CDR3nt: TGTGCCAGCAGCTTCTGGGGGGGTGAAGCTTTCTTT; CDR3aa: CASSFWGGEAFF
d_gene: TRBD2; v_gene: TRBV28; abundance: few; j_gene: TRBJ2-5; CDR3nt: TGTGCCAGCAGTTTACCCCGGACTAGCGGGAGCGAGACCCAGTACTTC; CDR3aa: CASSLPRTSGSETQYF
d_gene: NA; v_gene: TRBV5-1; abundance: NA; j_gene: TRBJ1-1; CDR3nt: TGCGCCAGCAGCTTGAGAGGGAACACTGAAGCTTTCTTT; CDR3aa: CASSLRGNTEAFF
d_gene: TRBD2; v_gene: TRBV7-2; abundance: NA; j_gene: TRBJ2-7; CDR3nt: TGTGCCAGCAGCTTAGCTAGCGGGCCCTACGAGCAGTACTTC; CDR3aa: CASSLASGPYEQYF
d_gene: NA; v_gene: TRBV28; abundance: few; j_gene: TRBJ2-1; CDR3nt: TGTGCCAGCAGCCCATATAGCAGGATCCTCGATGAGCAGTTCTTC; CDR3aa: CASSPYSRILDEQFF
d_gene: NA; v_gene: TRBV6-1; abundance: NA; j_gene: TRBJ1-3; CDR3nt: TGTGCCAGCAGACCCCCAGGCTCTGGAAACACCATATATTTT; CDR3aa: CASRPPGSGNTIYF
d_gene: TRBD1; v_gene: TRBV18; abundance: once; j_gene: TRBJ2-5; CDR3nt: TGTGCCAGCTCACCCATTCACGGACAGGTCGAGACCCAGTACTTC; CDR3aa: CASSPIHGQVETQYF
d_gene: TRBD1; v_gene: TRBV7-8; abundance: few; j_gene: TRBJ1-1; CDR3nt: TGTGCCAGCAGCCCCGGGTTGGGACAGGGGATGAACACTGAAGCTTTCTTT; CDR3aa: CASSPGLGQGMNTEAFF
d_gene: NA; v_gene: TRBV6-1; abundance: few; j_gene: TRBJ1-4; CDR3nt: TGTGCCAGCAGTGAAGCTGGCTCGGGGGTGGTTGAAAAACTGTTTTTT; CDR3aa: CASSEAGSGVVEKLFF
d_gene: NA; v_gene: TRBV7-9; abundance: NA; j_gene: TRBJ1-1; CDR3nt: TGTGCCAGCAGCCCCATGCTTCAGTGGGAAGCTTTCTTT; CDR3aa: CASSPMLQWEAFF
d_gene: NA; v_gene: TRBV19; abundance: few; j_gene: TRBJ2-1; CDR3nt: TGTGCCAGTAGCCCGGGACTCCCCTACAATGAGCAGTTCTTC; CDR3aa: CASSPGLPYNEQFF
d_gene: TRBD1; v_gene: TRBV5-7; abundance: few; j_gene: TRBJ2-2; CDR3nt: TGTGCCAGCAGCTTAACAGGGGGCCCCGGGGAGCTGTTTTTT; CDR3aa: CASSLTGGPGELFF
d_gene: TRBD1; v_gene: TRBV5-6; abundance: NA; j_gene: TRBJ2-2; CDR3nt: TGTGCCAGCAGCTTGTTGCAGGGGGACACCGGGGAGCTGTTTTTT; CDR3aa: CASSLLQGDTGELFF
d_gene: NA; v_gene: TRBV28; abundance: NA; j_gene: TRBJ1-1; CDR3nt: TGTGCCAGCTCTGTCTCGAACACTGAAGCTTTCTTT; CDR3aa: CASSVSNTEAFF
d_gene: NA; v_gene: TRBV7-8; abundance: many; j_gene: TRBJ1-1; CDR3nt: TGTGCCAGCAGCTTAGTGGCGGGGACGAACACTGAAGCTTTCTTT; CDR3aa: CASSLVAGTNTEAFF
d_gene: NA; v_gene: TRBV28; abundance: NA; j_gene: TRBJ1-6; CDR3nt: TGTGCCACATCAAGAGGGATTAATTCACCCCTCCACTTT; CDR3aa: CATSRGINSPLHF
d_gene: NA; v_gene: TRBV5-1; abundance: NA; j_gene: TRBJ2-3; CDR3nt: TGCGCCAGCAGATTTCGGACTTCTAGCACAGATACGCAGTATTTT; CDR3aa: CASRFRTSSTDTQYF
d_gene: NA; v_gene: TRBV11-2; abundance: few; j_gene: TRBJ2-1; CDR3nt: TGTGCCAGCAGCTTAGAAGGAACCCTCCGCAATGAGCAGTTCTTC; CDR3aa: CASSLEGTLRNEQFF
d_gene: NA; v_gene: TRBV28; abundance: NA; j_gene: TRBJ1-5; CDR3nt: TGTGCCAGCAGTACAATCCCGGGACGGGGGGGTCAGCCCCAGCATTTT; CDR3aa: CASSTIPGRGGQPQHF
d_gene: TRBD2; v_gene: TRBV7-3; abundance: NA; j_gene: TRBJ2-5; CDR3nt: TGTGCCAGCACCCAAGGGCTAGCGGAAGGGTTAGAGACCCAGTACTTC; CDR3aa: CASTQGLAEGLETQYF
d_gene: NA; v_gene: TRBV7-6; abundance: NA; j_gene: TRBJ2-5; CDR3nt: TGTGCCACCAGCAATACCCAAGAGACCCAGTACTTC; CDR3aa: CATSNTQETQYF
d_gene: TRBD1; v_gene: TRBV5-1; abundance: NA; j_gene: TRBJ1-2; CDR3nt: TGCGCCAGCAGGATCCAAACAGGGGCTATCTATGGCTACACCTTC; CDR3aa: CASRIQTGAIYGYTF
d_gene: NA; v_gene: TRBV28; abundance: NA; j_gene: TRBJ2-7; CDR3nt: TGTGCCAGCAGTCTCCGTATCGAGCAGTACTTC; CDR3aa: CASSLRIEQYF
d_gene: TRBD1; v_gene: TRBV27; abundance: NA; j_gene: TRBJ2-1; CDR3nt: TGTGCCAGCAGCCCCGACAGGGGGGCCTACAATGAGCAGTTCTTC; CDR3aa: CASSPDRGAYNEQFF
d_gene: NA; v_gene: TRBV19; abundance: few; j_gene: TRBJ2-5; CDR3nt: TGTGCCAGTAGGCCAGGGCGGGCCCCTCGAGAGACCCAGTACTTC; CDR3aa: CASRPGRAPRETQYF
d_gene: NA; v_gene: TRBV7-9; abundance: NA; j_gene: TRBJ2-1; CDR3nt: TGTGCCAGCAGCCCCTACAATGAGCAGTTCTTC; CDR3aa: CASSPYNEQFF
d_gene: NA; v_gene: TRBV19; abundance: few; j_gene: TRBJ1-2; CDR3nt: TGTGCCAGTAGTATAGAAGGGACCCCAGTCTATGGCTACACCTTC; CDR3aa: CASSIEGTPVYGYTF
d_gene: NA; v_gene: TRBV7-9; abundance: NA; j_gene: TRBJ1-1; CDR3nt: TGTGCCAGCAGCCCACTGGCTGGGAACACTGAAGCTTTCTTT; CDR3aa: CASSPLAGNTEAFF
d_gene: NA; v_gene: TRBV19; abundance: NA; j_gene: TRBJ1-1; CDR3nt: TGTGCCAGTAGTATAGGTCTAAGGCGGCAGTGGAACACTGAAGCTTTCTTT; CDR3aa: CASSIGLRRQWNTEAFF
d_gene: NA; v_gene: TRBV19; abundance: NA; j_gene: TRBJ2-3; CDR3nt: TGTGCCAGTAGTCCGATTAGAAGGGGCAGGGGCGCAGATACGCAGTATTTT; CDR3aa: CASSPIRRGRGADTQYF
d_gene: TRBD1; v_gene: TRBV13; abundance: NA; j_gene: TRBJ1-1; CDR3nt: TGTGCCAGCAGCAAAGGGGACAGGGACACTGAAGCTTTCTTT; CDR3aa: CASSKGDRDTEAFF
d_gene: NA; v_gene: TRBV28; abundance: NA; j_gene: TRBJ1-2; CDR3nt: TGTGCCAGCAGTGCGACGACCTATGGCTACACCTTC; CDR3aa: CASSATTYGYTF
d_gene: TRBD1; v_gene: TRBV27; abundance: once; j_gene: TRBJ2-7; CDR3nt: TGTGCCAGCAGACCCGAGGGGACAGGAACCTACGAGCAGTACTTC; CDR3aa: CASRPEGTGTYEQYF
d_gene: TRBD1; v_gene: TRBV7-7; abundance: NA; j_gene: TRBJ2-7; CDR3nt: TGTGCCAGCAGCTTTGGGACAGGGAACACCTACGAGCAGTACTTC; CDR3aa: CASSFGTGNTYEQYF